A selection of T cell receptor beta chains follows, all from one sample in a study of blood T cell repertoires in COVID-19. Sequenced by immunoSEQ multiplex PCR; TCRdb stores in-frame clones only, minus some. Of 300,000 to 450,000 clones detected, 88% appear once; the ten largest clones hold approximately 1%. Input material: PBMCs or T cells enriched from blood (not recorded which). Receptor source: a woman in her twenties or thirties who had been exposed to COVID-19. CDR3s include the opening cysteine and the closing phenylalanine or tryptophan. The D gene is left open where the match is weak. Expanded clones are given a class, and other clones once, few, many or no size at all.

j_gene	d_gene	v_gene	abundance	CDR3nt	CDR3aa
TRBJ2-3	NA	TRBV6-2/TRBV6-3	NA	TGTGCCAGCAGTTACTTGACAGGCACAGATACGCAGTATTTT	CASSYLTGTDTQYF
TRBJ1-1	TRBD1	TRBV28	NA	TGTGCCAGCGGACCGACAGGGGGCAAGGAGGGTGAAGCTTTCTTT	CASGPTGGKEGEAFF
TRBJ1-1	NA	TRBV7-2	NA	TGTGCCAGCAGCTTAACTCTCCAGAACACTGAAGCTTTCTTT	CASSLTLQNTEAFF
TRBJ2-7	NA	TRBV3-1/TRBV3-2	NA	TGTGCCAGCAGCCGACTAACGTCCTACGAGCAGTACTTC	CASSRLTSYEQYF
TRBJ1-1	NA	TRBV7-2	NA	TGTGCCAGCAGCTTTGACAGGACTGAAGCTTTCTTT	CASSFDRTEAFF
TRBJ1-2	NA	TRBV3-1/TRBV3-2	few	TGTGCCAGCAGCCAAGATAAGGGGTTGGGCTACACCTTC	CASSQDKGLGYTF
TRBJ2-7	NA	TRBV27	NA	TGTGCCAGCAGTCCCATCGACGGGAGTAAGTCCTACGAGCAGTACTTC	CASSPIDGSKSYEQYF
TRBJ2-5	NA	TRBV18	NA	TGTGCCAGCTCACCCTTTGCAGAAGAGACCCAGTACTTC	CASSPFAEETQYF
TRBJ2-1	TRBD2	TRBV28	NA	TGTGCCGGGAGCGGGATAGGGTTCTACAATGAGCAGTTCTTC	CAGSGIGFYNEQFF
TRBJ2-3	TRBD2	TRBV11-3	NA	TGTGCCAGCAGCTTAGGCCTAGCGGGAGGGGCCGCAGATACGCAGTATTTT	CASSLGLAGGAADTQYF
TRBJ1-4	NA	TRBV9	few	TGTGCCAGCAGCCCCCACGGGGCAACTAATGAAAAACTGTTTTTT	CASSPHGATNEKLFF
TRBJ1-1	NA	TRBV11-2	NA	TGTGCCAGCAGCAACAGACAGTGGGGCATGTCTGAAGCTTTCTTT	CASSNRQWGMSEAFF
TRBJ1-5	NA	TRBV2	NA	TGTGCCAGCAGTGAAGCGGAGAGCAATCAGCCCCAGCATTTT	CASSEAESNQPQHF
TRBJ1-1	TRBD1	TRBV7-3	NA	TGTGCCAGCAGCTCGACCGGGACAGGGGGGACTGAAGCTTTCTTT	CASSSTGTGGTEAFF
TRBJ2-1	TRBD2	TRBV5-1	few	TGCGCCAGCAGCCTGGGACTAGCGGGAGGTCCCACCTACAATGAGCAGTTCTTC	CASSLGLAGGPTYNEQFF
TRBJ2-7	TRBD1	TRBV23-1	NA	TGCGCCAGCAGTCACCTCGGGACAGGGCCTACCTACGAGCAGTACTTC	CASSHLGTGPTYEQYF
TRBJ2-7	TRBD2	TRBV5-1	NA	TGCGCCAGCAGCTACGGGACTAGCTTCTACGAGCAGTACTTC	CASSYGTSFYEQYF
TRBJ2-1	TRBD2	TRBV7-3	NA	TGTGCCAGCAGCTCAGGACTAGCGGGACGCCTGGGCCACAATGAGCAGTTCTTC	CASSSGLAGRLGHNEQFF
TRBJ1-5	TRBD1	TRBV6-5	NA	TGTGCCAGCAGCGACAGGGGACAGCCCCAGCATTTT	CASSDRGQPQHF
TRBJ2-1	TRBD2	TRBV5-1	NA	TGCGCCAGCAGCTTGGTATGGAGACTAGCAAGTTCGAAGGGGTTGACCTACAATGAGCAGTTCTTC	CASSLVWRLASSKGLTYNEQFF
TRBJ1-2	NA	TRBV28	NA	TGTGCCAGCAGTCTAACCTATGTGGCAGGGGATGGCTACACCTTC	CASSLTYVAGDGYTF
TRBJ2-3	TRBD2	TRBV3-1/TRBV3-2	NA	TGTGCCAGCAGCCAAGGGCTAGCGGGAGGGACTGATACGCAGTATTTT	CASSQGLAGGTDTQYF
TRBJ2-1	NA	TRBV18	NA	TGTGCCAGCTCACCATTAACCAGGAATGAGCAGTTCTTC	CASSPLTRNEQFF
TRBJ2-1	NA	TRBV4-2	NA	TGTGCCAGCAGCCAAGCGAGCACTGTCTACAATGAGCAGTTCTTC	CASSQASTVYNEQFF
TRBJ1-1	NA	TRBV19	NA	TGTGCCAGTAGTATCGCCTTAGAGGGATCTGAAGCTTTCTTT	CASSIALEGSEAFF
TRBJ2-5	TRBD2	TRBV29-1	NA	TGCAGCGTGGAAGGACTAGCGGGACAGGAGACCCAGTACTTC	CSVEGLAGQETQYF
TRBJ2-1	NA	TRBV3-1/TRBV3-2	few	TGTGCCAGCAGCTTAATACACGGGAGACATGAGCAGTTCTTC	CASSLIHGRHEQFF
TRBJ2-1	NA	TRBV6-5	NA	TGTGCCAGCAACTACGACAATGAGCAGTTCTTC	CASNYDNEQFF
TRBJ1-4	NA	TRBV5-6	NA	TGTGCCAGCAGCTTGACAGTTAATGAAAAACTGTTTTTT	CASSLTVNEKLFF
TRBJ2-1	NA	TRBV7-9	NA	TGTGCCAGCAGCCCGACGCAGGACTATCGGATCTTC	CASSPTQDYRIF
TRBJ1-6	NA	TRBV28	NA	TGTGCCAGCAGTTTATTTCGGGGGAGGAATTCACCCCTCCACTTT	CASSLFRGRNSPLHF
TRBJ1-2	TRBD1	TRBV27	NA	TGTGCCAGCAGTTATAGCCAGGGGGGTGGCTACACCTTC	CASSYSQGGGYTF
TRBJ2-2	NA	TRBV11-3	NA	TGTGCCAGCAGCTTAAGAGGGACAATTAAGAACACCGGGGAGCTGTTTTTT	CASSLRGTIKNTGELFF
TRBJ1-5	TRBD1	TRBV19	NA	TGTGCCAGCGACAGGGGCCGCGCTGGCAATCAGCCCCAGCATTTT	CASDRGRAGNQPQHF
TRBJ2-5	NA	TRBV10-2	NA	TGCGCCAGCCAAGCGGGTATAGAGACCCAGTACTTC	CASQAGIETQYF
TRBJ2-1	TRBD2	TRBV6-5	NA	TGTGCCAGCAGACTAGCGGGAGGCGATGAGCAGTTCTTC	CASRLAGGDEQFF
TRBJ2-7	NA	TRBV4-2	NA	TGTGCCAGCAGCCAAGATCAGGGGATGTCGGCCTACGAGCAGTACTTC	CASSQDQGMSAYEQYF
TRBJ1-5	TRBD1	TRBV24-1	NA	TGTGCCACCAGTGACCGAACAGGGGATAGCAATCAGCCCCAGCATTTT	CATSDRTGDSNQPQHF
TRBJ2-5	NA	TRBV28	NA	TGTGCCAGCAGTTTTCAGGGTTCCGAGACCCAGTACTTC	CASSFQGSETQYF
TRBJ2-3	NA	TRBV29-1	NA	TGCAGCCTGACGGGGCTAGCGAGTGAAACGCAGTATTTT	CSLTGLASETQYF
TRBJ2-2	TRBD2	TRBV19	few	TGTGCCACAGGGACTAGCGGGAGTGTTTACACCGGGGAGCTGTTTTTT	CATGTSGSVYTGELFF
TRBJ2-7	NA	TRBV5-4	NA	TGTGCCAGCAGCCTAATGGGGGCCTCCGGGGAGCAGTACTTC	CASSLMGASGEQYF
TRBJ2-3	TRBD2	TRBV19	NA	TGTGCCAGTAGGAAAGGACTAGCGGGAGATACGCAGTATTTT	CASRKGLAGDTQYF
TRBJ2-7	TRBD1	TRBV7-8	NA	TGTGCCAGCAGCAGGGGACAGGGCTACGAGCAGTACTTC	CASSRGQGYEQYF
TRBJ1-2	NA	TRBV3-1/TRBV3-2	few	TGTGCCAGCAGCCACCCCTCGGGTGGCTACACCTTC	CASSHPSGGYTF
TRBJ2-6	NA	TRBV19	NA	TGTGCCAGTAGCCTCACAGAGTCTGGGGCCAACGTCCTGACTTTC	CASSLTESGANVLTF
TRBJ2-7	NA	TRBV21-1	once	TGTGCCAGCAGCAATCCGGGACTAATGTCCTACGAGCAGTACTTC	CASSNPGLMSYEQYF
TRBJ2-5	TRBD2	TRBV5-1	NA	TGCGCCAGCAGCTTGGCTCCTAGCGGGAGTGGGGAGACCCAGTACTTC	CASSLAPSGSGETQYF